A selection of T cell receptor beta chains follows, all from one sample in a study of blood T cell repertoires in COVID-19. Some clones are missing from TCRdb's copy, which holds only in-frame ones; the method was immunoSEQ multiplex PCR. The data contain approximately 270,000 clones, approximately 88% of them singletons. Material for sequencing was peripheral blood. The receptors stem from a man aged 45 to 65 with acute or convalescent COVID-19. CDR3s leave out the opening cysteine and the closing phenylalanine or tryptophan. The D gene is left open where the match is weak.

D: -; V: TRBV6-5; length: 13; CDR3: ASSFSGGVGEKLF
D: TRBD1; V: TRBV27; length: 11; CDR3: ASSLLDRNEQY
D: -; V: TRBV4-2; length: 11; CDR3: ASSQGTLTEAF
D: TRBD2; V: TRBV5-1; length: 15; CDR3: ASSLALAGRPTDTQY
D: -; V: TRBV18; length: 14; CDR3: ASSTLGGRVNQPQH
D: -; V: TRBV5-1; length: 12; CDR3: ASSLVGRAYEQY
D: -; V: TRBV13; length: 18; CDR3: ASSTRTDLLTPSPSYEQY
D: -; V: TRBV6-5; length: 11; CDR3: ASRVNPQGTAF
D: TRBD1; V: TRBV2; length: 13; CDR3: ASSVDRGSSYEQY
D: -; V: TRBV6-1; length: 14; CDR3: ASSVTGSASGYEQY
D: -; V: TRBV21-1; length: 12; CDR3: ASNRQGAGNEQF
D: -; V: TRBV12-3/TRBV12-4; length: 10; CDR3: ASRVGGKKAF
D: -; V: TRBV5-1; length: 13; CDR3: ASSPTGGSGQPQH
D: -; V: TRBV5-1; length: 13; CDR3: ASSLSRWPYNEQF
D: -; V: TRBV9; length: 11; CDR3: ASSPLLNTEAF
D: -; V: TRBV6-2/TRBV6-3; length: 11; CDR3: ASSYVSSYEQY
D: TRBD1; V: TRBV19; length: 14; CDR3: ASSAPGQGITGELF
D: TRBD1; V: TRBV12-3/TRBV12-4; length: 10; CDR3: ASRGQGYEQY
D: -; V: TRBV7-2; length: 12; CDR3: ASSWGGGQETQY
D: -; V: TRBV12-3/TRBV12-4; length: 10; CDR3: ASSKPQETQY
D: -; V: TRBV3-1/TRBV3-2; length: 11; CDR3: ASSVTGGIEAF
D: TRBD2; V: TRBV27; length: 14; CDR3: ASSSQRGGPYNEQF
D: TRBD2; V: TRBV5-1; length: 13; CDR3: ASSLQAGDTDTQY
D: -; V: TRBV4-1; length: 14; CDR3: ASSQVTGERGNTIY
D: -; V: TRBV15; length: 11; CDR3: ATSSSMNTEAF
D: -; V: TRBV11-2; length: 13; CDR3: ASSPGQPVTDTQY
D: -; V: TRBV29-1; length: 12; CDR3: SVPGAGTNYGYT
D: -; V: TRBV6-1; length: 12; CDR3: ASSDGGGTDTQY
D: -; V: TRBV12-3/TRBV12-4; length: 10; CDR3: ASSHLRYTIY
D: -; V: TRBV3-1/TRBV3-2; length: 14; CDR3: ASSPVKGAGEYEQY
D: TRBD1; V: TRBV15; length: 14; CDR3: ATSRTPGQGDYGYT
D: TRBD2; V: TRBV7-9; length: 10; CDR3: ASSLDGGEQY
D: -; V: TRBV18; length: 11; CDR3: ASSPTGIEKLF
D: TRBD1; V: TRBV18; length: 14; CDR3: ASSPSSDRGNQPQH
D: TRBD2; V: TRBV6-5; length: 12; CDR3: ASSGLAATDTQY
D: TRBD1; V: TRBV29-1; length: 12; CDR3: SVRGQGEAYEQY
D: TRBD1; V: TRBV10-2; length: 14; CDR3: ASSEVGTGGYQPQH
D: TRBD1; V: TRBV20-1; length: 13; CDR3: SASPADRANEKLF
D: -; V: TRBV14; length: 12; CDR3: ASSQGHSGNTIY
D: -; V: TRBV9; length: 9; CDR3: ASSVRDTQY
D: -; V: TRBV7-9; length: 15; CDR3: ASSLVGGSPTNEKLF
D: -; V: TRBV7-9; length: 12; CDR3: ASRPGTLNTEAF